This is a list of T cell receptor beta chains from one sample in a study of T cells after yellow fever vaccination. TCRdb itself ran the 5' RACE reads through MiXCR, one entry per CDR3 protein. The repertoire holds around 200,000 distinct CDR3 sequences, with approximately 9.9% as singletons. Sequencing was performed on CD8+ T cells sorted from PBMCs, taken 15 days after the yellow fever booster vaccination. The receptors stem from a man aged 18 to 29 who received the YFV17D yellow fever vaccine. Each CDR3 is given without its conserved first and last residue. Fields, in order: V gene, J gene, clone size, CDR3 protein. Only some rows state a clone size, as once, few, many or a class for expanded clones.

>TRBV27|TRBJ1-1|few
ASKWGSTEAF
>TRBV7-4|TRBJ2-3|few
ASSRKRSTDTQY
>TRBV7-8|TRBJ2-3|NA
ASSSGLLSQY
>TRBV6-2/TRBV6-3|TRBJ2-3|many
ASRPYQGLTDTQY
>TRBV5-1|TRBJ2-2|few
ASSHLNGLLNTGELF
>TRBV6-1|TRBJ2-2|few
ASSKRTGDRTGELF
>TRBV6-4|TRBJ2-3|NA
ASSESGLAGADTQY
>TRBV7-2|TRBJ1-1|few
ASSTPRQEPNTEAF
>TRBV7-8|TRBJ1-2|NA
ASSTPGSDT
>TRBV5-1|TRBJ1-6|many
ASSTGQGAISYNSPLH
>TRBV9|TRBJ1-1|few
ASSPEGSGGQGLEAF
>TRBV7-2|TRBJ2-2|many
ASSLGLAGELF
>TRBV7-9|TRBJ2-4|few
ASSLAKNIQY
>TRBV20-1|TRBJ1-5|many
SARDSFSVLQPQH
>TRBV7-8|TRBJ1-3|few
ASSLDRGRGNTIY
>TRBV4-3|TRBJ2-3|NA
ASSQGGRGADTQY
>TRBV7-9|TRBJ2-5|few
ASSLGGSYSDQY
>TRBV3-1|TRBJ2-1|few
ASSQSSGGAGNEQF
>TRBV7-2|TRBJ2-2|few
ASSSVLQDGGELF
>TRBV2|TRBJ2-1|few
ASKERGYNEQF
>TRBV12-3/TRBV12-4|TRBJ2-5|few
ASSPADSETQY
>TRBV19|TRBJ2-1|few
ASSPFGTSVNEQF
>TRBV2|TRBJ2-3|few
ASSAARVLAGDTDTQY
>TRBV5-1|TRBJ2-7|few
ASSPGDGLNEQY
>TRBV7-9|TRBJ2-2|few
ASSLASGYAGELF
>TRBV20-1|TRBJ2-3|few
SASSPGTGSNTQY
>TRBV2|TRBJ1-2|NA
ASNPGDQGYGYT
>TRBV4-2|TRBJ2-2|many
ASSPSQGQGELF
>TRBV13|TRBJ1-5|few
ASSLGPAGDQPQH
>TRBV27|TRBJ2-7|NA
ATRSTGDRGYEQY
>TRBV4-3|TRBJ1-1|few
ASSQDSPTRRPLDTEAF
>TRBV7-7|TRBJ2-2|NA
ASSPAPPYTGELF
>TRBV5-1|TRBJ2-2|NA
ASSLRGTAYTGELF
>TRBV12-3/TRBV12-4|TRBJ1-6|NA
ASSSSLQGTNSPLH
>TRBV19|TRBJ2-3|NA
ASSILGQGWPDTQY
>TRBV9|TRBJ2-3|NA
ASSVGVGLTDTQY
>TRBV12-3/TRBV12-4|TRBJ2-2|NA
ASSWDSYTGELF